This T cell receptor beta chain was documented in a study of blood T cell repertoires in COVID-19. V was trimmed by 4 bases and J by 10 bases, leaving 8 bases between them. CDR3 length: 11 residues. Germline CDR1 and CDR2: GTSNPN and SVGIG (reference sequence). Those who participated ranged in age from roughly 18 to 100 years and resided in some 24 US areas. Two consecutive negative NP/OP PCR tests, clearance, or resolved symptoms defined Cohort 3 recovery. Libraries were prepared by immunoSEQ multiplex PCR; TCRdb keeps only in-frame clonotypes and omits some of them. The data show 150,000 to 200,000 clones, with over 75% seen just once and roughly 11% held by the top ten.

The receptor was derived from a man aged 45-65 years who had recovered from COVID-19. Sequencing was performed on PBMCs or T cells enriched from blood (not recorded which). The chain carries TRBV30 and TRBJ2-6, with TRBD2 as a possible D gene (5 bases). The CDR3 here is CAWKRENVLTF. The CDR3 coding sequence is TGTGCCTGGAAGAGGGAGAACGTCCTGACTTTC.